The next 3 T cell receptor beta chains were all read from a single sample in a study of CD8 T cells in ankylosing spondylitis. TCRdb processed the 5' RACE reads anew with MiXCR; each CDR3 protein has one entry. The sample has 390,000 or so distinct CDR3 sequences; around 24% are singletons. No antigen has been identified for these receptors. Findings of the study overall: The study identified a TCR beta motif of several highly homologous variants that appeared characteristic of ankylosing spondylitis blood.

Material: blood, either unsorted or a sorted T cell fraction (not recorded which). These receptors were obtained from a male donor with ankylosing spondylitis.

This clonotype has at least ten counts. The chain combines TRBV20-1 with TRBJ2-5, with TRBD1 matching over 7 bases. The CDR3 loop spans 13 amino acids. V lost 5 bases to trimming and J lost 3 bases; unmatched junction nucleotides: 6. CDR1 and CDR2 from the germline V gene are DFQATT and SNEGSKA (reference sequence). CDR3 sequence reads: CSAGPGTEETQYF. The CDR3 DNA sequence: TGCAGTGCTGGCCCCGGGACAGAAGAGACCCAGTACTTC.

V gene TRBV29-1 combines with J gene TRBJ1-2, with D unresolved. The CDR3 sequence is 11 residues long. The germline V gene encodes CDR1 SQVTM and CDR2 ANQGSEA. The germline V and J ends were trimmed by 5 bases and 9 bases, with 13 bases remaining between them. The CDR3 sequence is CSVKEENSYTF. In DNA, the CDR3 is TGCAGCGTTAAGGAGGAAAACAGCTACACCTTC.

In its sample, this clonotype was seen a few times. The chain employs TRBV3-1 and TRBJ1-3; D is uncertain. Germline CDR1 reads LGHDT; CDR2 reads YNNKEL (reference sequence). Trimming shortened V by 3 bases and J by 7 bases, and 4 bases separated the two germline ends. CDR3 length equals 11 residues. The CDR3 DNA reads as TGTGCCAGCAGCCAGTACAACACCATATATTTT. Amino acids: CASSQYNTIYF.